This T cell receptor beta chain was captured by sequencing in a study of PD-L1 blockade in urothelial cancer. About the research overall: The patients first took atezolizumab in about 2014, receiving 1,200 mg intravenously every 3 weeks. Overall study findings and caveats: Better survival was predicted when blood TCR clonality before treatment fell below the median. When measured at 3 weeks, tumor-associated blood clones expanded more in durable-benefit patients.

Germline loops: CDR1 MDHEN, CDR2 SYDVKM. The CDR3 is made up of 11 amino acids. The V end lost 3 bases, the J end lost 9 bases, and 6 bases lay between the germline ends. Diagnoses among patients were locally advanced or metastatic urothelial carcinoma. For this clone: The antigen remains unidentified.

The repertoire was sequenced with immunoSEQ multiplex PCR; TCRdb's copy has only in-frame clones and lacks some. The top ten hold approximately 1% of the sample, which has around 100,000 clones, over 80% seen once. This clonotype was sampled from a woman aged 80 or older with urothelial cancer. V and J are TRBV28 and TRBJ2-1, with a possible D match to TRBD2 (6 bases). The sample was PBMCs, taken around atezolizumab (anti-PD-L1) treatment. CDR3 in DNA: TGTGCCAGCAGTTTGGGACTTGAGCAGTTCTTC. This translates into CASSLGLEQFF.